The sequence of this TCR beta chain was determined in a study of T cell responses to AZD1222 COVID-19 vaccine. The wider study: Analyses pooled second doses at about 4 or about 12 weeks.

The study, taken as a whole, reports: Unmutated variant regions are reportedly the target of nearly half of TCRs that are spike-specific. It was only after the peak T cell response that any repertoires were sampled. When two AZD1222 doses had been given, Spike-specific TCR breadth and depth rose.

The method was immunoSEQ multiplex PCR; TCRdb's version includes in-frame clones alone and lacks a portion of them. Of around 100,000 clones in the sample, over 70% were seen once. As concerns this clone: The antigen is unknown.

The sequence came from an adult in good health. Specimen: peripheral blood, collected on day 0 of AZD1222 vaccination.

The CDR3 loop reads CASSQDHASVYEQYF. The CDR3 DNA follows: TGTGCCAGCAGCCAAGATCATGCTAGCGTCTACGAGCAGTACTTC. The V and J genes are TRBV3-1 (or the pseudogene TRBV3-2) and TRBJ2-7; D possibly corresponds to TRBD2 (6 bases). The V gene's germline CDR1 is LGHDT and CDR2 YNNKEL (reference sequence). The ends were cut back, 0 bases at V and 3 bases at J, with 12 bases in the middle. This CDR3 has 15 amino acids.